This TCR beta chain was sequenced in a study of cytomegalovirus exposure and HLA in healthy donors. This table comes from immunoSEQ multiplex PCR, and its TCRdb copy is limited to in-frame clones, with some not included. Of about 340,000 clones listed, just over 85% are singletons. Germline CDR1 is SGDLS and CDR2 is YYNGEE. The V gene end was trimmed by 8 bases and the J gene end by 0 bases; junction bases not matched to a gene: 10. CDR3 length: 16 amino acids. The approximately 120-subject validation cohort, separate from the 666-subject first cohort, included the donors. The V gene is TRBV9, the J gene TRBJ1-3; 8 positions agree with TRBD1. The sample consisted of PBMCs. The clonotype was recovered from a woman under 30 in good health and CMV-seronegative. Here the CDR3 reads CASSQGAVLSGNTIYF. The CDR3 DNA sequence: TGTGCCAGTAGCCAGGGGGCTGTCCTCTCTGGAAACACCATATATTTT.